The rows below give T cell receptor beta chains drawn from one sample of a study of OX40 agonist ivuxolimab in advanced cancers. Using immunoSEQ multiplex PCR, the repertoire was profiled, and TCRdb retains in-frame clones only, with some absent. The sample yields over 50,000 clones, about nine tenths seen once. Material: CD4+ or CD8+ T cells sorted from blood, obtained in a trial of the OX40 agonist ivuxolimab. The source is an adult with an advanced solid tumor such as melanoma, head and neck, liver or kidney cancer. CDR3s include the opening cysteine and the closing phenylalanine or tryptophan. The order of the fields is clone size, V gene, J gene, D gene, CDR3 length, CDR3 protein, CDR3 DNA. D genes are given only for firm matches. The size field is filled for only some rows; it gives once, few, many or a size class.

once	TRBV4-1	TRBJ1-1	.	15	CASSQTVLMNTEAFF	TGCGCCAGCAGTCAGACAGTACTCATGAACACTGAAGCTTTCTTT
.	TRBV28	TRBJ1-3	.	14	CASHIGNSGNTIYF	TGTGCCAGCCACATCGGGAACTCTGGAAACACCATATATTTT
.	TRBV10-2	TRBJ2-3	.	11	CASSSADTQYF	TGCGCCAGCAGTTCCGCAGATACGCAGTATTTT
.	TRBV19	TRBJ1-1	.	14	CASSIDGEGTEAFF	TGTGCCAGTAGTATAGATGGAGAAGGCACTGAAGCTTTCTTT
.	TRBV4-1	TRBJ1-1	.	15	CASSQDPGGNTEAFF	TGCGCCAGCAGCCAAGATCCTGGGGGTAACACTGAAGCTTTCTTT
once	TRBV27	TRBJ1-6	.	17	CASSEYGPSSYNSPLHF	TGTGCCAGCAGTGAGTACGGCCCGAGCTCCTATAATTCACCCCTCCACTTT
.	TRBV6-5	TRBJ1-5	.	15	CASKTVVGGNQPQHF	TGTGCCAGCAAGACCGTGGTTGGGGGCAATCAGCCCCAGCATTTT
.	TRBV6-5	TRBJ2-1	.	13	CASSRDLPSEQFF	TGTGCCAGCAGCCGGGACTTGCCTAGTGAGCAGTTCTTC
.	TRBV6-5	TRBJ1-1	.	15	CATTMGTYSVAEAFF	TGTGCCACTACGATGGGGACCTACAGTGTGGCTGAAGCTTTCTTT
.	TRBV2	TRBJ1-5	.	14	CASRPGGSNQPQHF	TGTGCCAGCCGCCCCGGGGGTAGCAATCAGCCCCAGCATTTT
.	TRBV7-9	TRBJ2-1	.	13	CASTNRSGNEQFF	TGTGCCAGCACCAACCGAAGCGGCAATGAGCAGTTCTTC
.	TRBV29-1	TRBJ1-2	.	12	CSVEEPIWGYTF	TGCAGCGTTGAAGAACCTATCTGGGGCTACACCTTC
.	TRBV9	TRBJ1-2	.	14	CASSVGQPNYGYTF	TGTGCCAGCAGCGTAGGGCAACCTAACTATGGCTACACCTTC
.	TRBV29-1	TRBJ2-5	.	11	CSVEVGETQYF	TGCAGCGTTGAGGTTGGAGAGACCCAGTACTTC
once	TRBV7-6	TRBJ2-1	.	17	CASSLLPRTAHYNEQFF	TGTGCCAGCAGCTTACTTCCGAGGACAGCTCACTACAATGAGCAGTTCTTC
.	TRBV9	TRBJ2-4	.	13	CASSDGFGNIQYF	TGTGCCAGCAGCGATGGGTTTGGGAACATTCAGTACTTC
.	TRBV4-1	TRBJ1-2	.	15	CASSPGRGAGYGYTF	TGCGCCAGCAGCCCCGGGCGGGGGGCGGGCTATGGCTACACCTTC
.	TRBV5-1	TRBJ1-1	.	13	CASSLTAFTEAFF	TGCGCCAGCAGCTTGACGGCGTTCACTGAAGCTTTCTTT
.	TRBV9	TRBJ1-6	.	13	CASSVDGWSPLHF	TGTGCCAGCAGCGTAGATGGGTGGTCACCCCTCCACTTT
.	TRBV7-8	TRBJ2-3	.	13	CASSLVEADTQYF	TGTGCCAGCAGCTTAGTGGAGGCGGATACGCAGTATTTT
.	TRBV29-1	TRBJ2-7	.	14	CSVVSGERSYEQYF	TGCAGCGTTGTTTCGGGGGAAAGGTCCTACGAGCAGTACTTC
.	TRBV14	TRBJ2-3	.	13	CASSQDGPDTQYF	TGTGCCAGCAGCCAAGATGGTCCAGATACGCAGTATTTT
.	TRBV5-1	TRBJ2-7	.	16	CASSILAQGISYEQYF	TGCGCCAGCAGCATCTTAGCTCAGGGGATCTCCTACGAGCAGTACTTC
.	TRBV27	TRBJ2-3	TRBD2	14	CASTWTSGVDTQYF	TGTGCCAGCACCTGGACTAGCGGGGTTGATACGCAGTATTTT
.	TRBV18	TRBJ2-6	.	15	CASSPDSSGANVLTF	TGTGCCAGCTCACCTGACAGTTCCGGGGCCAACGTCCTGACTTTC
.	TRBV27	TRBJ1-4	.	11	CASSFGEKLFF	TGTGCCAGCAGTTTCGGTGAAAAACTGTTTTTT
.	TRBV27	TRBJ2-2	.	14	CASSLYTGSGELFF	TGTGCCAGCAGTTTATACACAGGGTCCGGGGAGCTGTTTTTT
.	TRBV11-2	TRBJ1-2	.	12	CASSSGVYGYTF	TGTGCCAGCAGTTCAGGGGTCTATGGCTACACCTTC
.	TRBV10-3	TRBJ2-1	.	13	CAISAGSYNEQFF	TGTGCCATCAGCGCCGGGAGCTACAATGAGCAGTTCTTC
.	TRBV7-2	TRBJ2-3	.	14	CASSLFGLTGTQYF	TGTGCCAGCAGCTTATTTGGACTCACTGGGACGCAGTATTTT
.	TRBV6-1	TRBJ1-2	TRBD1	12	CASSLTGDGYTF	TGTGCCAGCAGTTTAACAGGGGATGGCTACACCTTC
.	TRBV16	TRBJ1-2	.	14	CASSQDTEGYGYTF	TGTGCCAGCAGCCAAGACACAGAGGGCTATGGCTACACCTTC
.	TRBV30	TRBJ1-5	.	14	CAWGGENSNQPQHF	TGTGCCTGGGGAGGGGAGAATAGCAATCAGCCCCAGCATTTT
.	TRBV7-2	TRBJ1-5	.	15	CASSLEAGSNQPQHF	TGTGCCAGCAGCTTAGAAGCGGGTAGCAATCAGCCCCAGCATTTT
once	TRBV25-1	TRBJ1-1	TRBD1	15	CASSPFEGANTEAFF	TGTGCCAGCAGTCCCTTCGAGGGGGCGAACACTGAAGCTTTCTTT
.	TRBV4-1	TRBJ1-1	.	13	CASSRDGRSEAFF	TGCGCCAGCAGCCGAGATGGCCGTTCTGAAGCTTTCTTT
.	TRBV7-6	TRBJ1-1	.	12	CASSLIKAEAFF	TGTGCCAGCAGCTTAATAAAGGCTGAAGCTTTCTTT
.	TRBV28	TRBJ1-2	TRBD1	14	CASSTTGGSGGYTF	TGTGCCAGCAGCACGACAGGGGGGTCGGGAGGCTACACCTTC
.	TRBV7-2	TRBJ1-2	.	15	CASNLHGLQGGGYTF	TGTGCCAGCAATTTACATGGGCTACAGGGCGGGGGCTACACCTTC
.	TRBV27	TRBJ2-4	.	13	CASTQGPGNIQYF	TGTGCCAGCACACAGGGTCCGGGAAACATTCAGTACTTC
.	TRBV28	TRBJ2-5	.	12	CASSLSQETQYF	TGTGCCAGCAGTTTATCCCAAGAGACCCAGTACTTC